The rows below give T cell receptor beta chains drawn from one sample of a study of CD8 T cells in Susac syndrome. In TCRdb, the immunoSEQ multiplex PCR reads were re-called with MiXCR into one record per CDR3 protein. The table lists around 190,000 distinct CDR3 sequences, approximately 95% of them singletons, with 0.085% to 0.13% in the top ten. Sequenced input: CD4+ T cells from PBMCs. Every receptor here comes from a human donor in good health. Each CDR3 is given with its conserved first and last residue. D genes are given only for firm matches. Only some rows state a clone size, as once, few, many or a class for expanded clones.

size	length	V	D	J	CDR3	DNA
.	14	TRBV29-1	TRBD1	TRBJ2-1	CSVGQGRSYNEQFF	TGCAGCGTTGGACAGGGTAGGTCCTACAATGAGCAGTTCTTC
.	16	TRBV7-8	TRBD1	TRBJ2-3	CASSSDRGLILDTQYF	TGTGCCAGCAGCTCCGACAGGGGATTAATTCTAGATACGCAGTATTTT
.	16	TRBV9	TRBD2	TRBJ2-3	CASSVRLAASTDTQYF	TGTGCCAGCAGCGTACGCCTAGCGGCTAGCACAGATACGCAGTATTTT
.	13	TRBV5-1	.	TRBJ2-1	CASSFEVGNEQFF	TGCGCCAGCAGCTTTGAGGTAGGAAATGAGCAGTTCTTC
.	15	TRBV14	TRBD1	TRBJ2-7	CASSLHRGIDYEQYF	TGTGCCAGCAGCCTCCACAGGGGCATCGACTACGAGCAGTACTTC
.	18	TRBV5-1	.	TRBJ2-6	CASSTTARTRSGANVLTF	TGCGCCAGCAGCACAACGGCCAGAACCCGCTCTGGGGCCAACGTCCTGACTTTC
.	13	TRBV12-3/TRBV12-4	.	TRBJ2-7	CASRSTITYEQYF	TGTGCCAGCAGATCGACTATAACCTACGAGCAGTACTTC
.	17	TRBV4-2	TRBD2	TRBJ2-2	CASSHPTGTTNTGELFF	TGTGCCAGCAGCCACCCCACCGGGACTACGAACACCGGGGAGCTGTTTTTT
.	15	TRBV7-9	.	TRBJ2-3	CASTHDRTGTDTQYF	TGTGCCAGCACCCACGACAGGACGGGCACAGATACGCAGTATTTT
once	14	TRBV29-1	TRBD2	TRBJ2-1	CSVSGRLSYNEQFF	TGCAGCGTAAGCGGGAGACTCTCCTACAATGAGCAGTTCTTC
.	16	TRBV29-1	TRBD2	TRBJ2-7	CSVCEFSGGPVDEQYF	TGCAGCGTATGTGAATTCTCGGGAGGGCCGGTCGACGAGCAGTACTTC
.	11	TRBV28	.	TRBJ2-7	CASGSNYEQYF	TGTGCCAGCGGATCTAACTACGAGCAGTACTTC
.	14	TRBV6-2/TRBV6-3	.	TRBJ1-5	CASSYGGSNQPQHF	TGTGCCAGCAGTTACGGGGGAAGCAATCAGCCCCAGCATTTT
.	12	TRBV30	.	TRBJ1-2	CAWSEGKYGYTF	TGTGCCTGGAGTGAGGGGAAATATGGCTACACCTTC
.	15	TRBV7-3	TRBD2	TRBJ2-7	CASSPGTSGAYEQYF	TGTGCCAGCAGCCCCGGGACTAGCGGAGCCTACGAGCAGTACTTC
.	13	TRBV30	.	TRBJ1-4	CAWSLGNDEKLFF	TGTGCCTGGAGTCTGGGGAACGATGAAAAACTGTTTTTT
.	12	TRBV11-2	.	TRBJ2-3	CASSWRTDTQYF	TGTGCCAGCAGCTGGCGCACAGATACGCAGTATTTT
.	16	TRBV2	TRBD1	TRBJ2-7	CASRLNPEGQFYEQYF	TGTGCCAGCAGGCTAAACCCCGAGGGACAGTTCTACGAGCAGTACTTC
.	11	TRBV29-1	.	TRBJ1-2	CSVGSQGGYTF	TGCAGCGTCGGAAGCCAGGGTGGCTACACCTTC
.	15	TRBV7-6	.	TRBJ2-1	CASSLDHGRDNEQFF	TGTGCCAGCAGCTTAGACCACGGGCGCGACAATGAGCAGTTCTTC
.	14	TRBV24-1	TRBD2	TRBJ2-7	CATSGGLVPYEQYF	TGTGCCACCAGTGGGGGACTAGTCCCCTACGAGCAGTACTTC
.	12	TRBV6-5	TRBD1	TRBJ1-1	CASRTRDREAFF	TGTGCCAGCAGAACCAGGGACAGGGAAGCTTTCTTT
once	13	TRBV3-1	.	TRBJ2-3	CASSQLTADTQYF	TGTGCCAGCAGCCAACTGACAGCAGATACGCAGTATTTT
.	14	TRBV9	TRBD1	TRBJ2-5	CASSAGQGMETQYF	TGTGCCAGCAGCGCGGGACAGGGGATGGAGACCCAGTACTTC
few	10	TRBV2	.	TRBJ2-5	CASSEETQYF	TGTGCCAGCAGTGAAGAGACCCAGTACTTC
.	14	TRBV5-1	.	TRBJ2-3	CASSLWRDTDTQYF	TGCGCCAGCAGCTTGTGGCGGGATACAGATACGCAGTATTTT
.	16	TRBV20-1	TRBD2	TRBJ2-2	CSARDRLASNTGELFF	TGCAGTGCTAGAGACAGACTAGCGAGTAACACCGGGGAGCTGTTTTTT
.	12	TRBV20-1	TRBD1	TRBJ1-2	CSANRQGYGYTF	TGCAGTGCAAATCGACAGGGCTATGGCTACACCTTC
.	17	TRBV4-2	.	TRBJ2-1	CASSQDPPSGFYNEQFF	TGTGCCAGCAGCCAAGACCCCCCGAGCGGGTTTTACAATGAGCAGTTCTTC
few	12	TRBV30	TRBD1	TRBJ2-7	CAYRDRASGQYF	TGTGCCTACCGGGACAGGGCCTCTGGGCAGTACTTC
.	15	TRBV29-1	TRBD1	TRBJ2-7	CSGQVGTGSSYEQYF	TGCAGCGGACAGGTGGGGACAGGGAGTTCCTACGAGCAGTACTTC
.	13	TRBV6-5	.	TRBJ1-2	CASSYASSIGYTF	TGTGCCAGCAGTTACGCCAGTTCGATTGGCTACACCTTC
.	15	TRBV9	.	TRBJ2-1	CASSASLQLYNEQFF	TGTGCCAGCAGCGCATCACTTCAACTGTACAATGAGCAGTTCTTC
.	14	TRBV2	.	TRBJ2-1	CATPGAGTYNEQFF	TGTGCCACTCCGGGGGCGGGAACCTACAATGAGCAGTTCTTC
.	16	TRBV6-1	TRBD1	TRBJ2-5	CASRGGTGGFRETQYF	TGTGCCAGCCGCGGGGGGACAGGGGGCTTTCGAGAGACCCAGTACTTC
.	15	TRBV14	TRBD1	TRBJ1-2	CASSRAGTAYYGYTF	TGTGCCAGCAGCCGAGCAGGGACAGCATACTATGGCTACACCTTC
once	15	TRBV27	.	TRBJ2-1	CASSLASVLSNEQFF	TGTGCCAGCAGTCTAGCTAGCGTACTAAGCAATGAGCAGTTCTTC
.	13	TRBV18	.	TRBJ2-7	CASSPDSAGEQYF	TGTGCCAGCTCACCTGACTCTGCGGGCGAGCAGTACTTC
.	13	TRBV29-1	TRBD1	TRBJ2-5	CSVDEGAGETQYF	TGCAGCGTTGACGAGGGGGCGGGTGAGACCCAGTACTTC
once	12	TRBV29-1	.	TRBJ2-5	CSIGGRRETQYF	TGCAGCATCGGGGGGCGCAGAGAGACCCAGTACTTC
.	12	TRBV3-1	.	TRBJ1-1	CASSHHAREAFF	TGTGCCAGCAGCCATCACGCTAGGGAAGCTTTCTTT
.	14	TRBV23-1	.	TRBJ2-7	CASSQIVDSYEQYF	TGCGCCAGCAGTCAAATTGTGGACTCCTACGAGCAGTACTTC
.	15	TRBV7-2	.	TRBJ2-7	CASSPGAGVGYEQYF	TGTGCCAGCAGCCCAGGGGCGGGAGTCGGCTACGAGCAGTACTTC
.	13	TRBV7-9	.	TRBJ1-1	CASSLNIFSEAFF	TGTGCCAGCAGCTTAAATATTTTCAGTGAAGCTTTCTTT
.	15	TRBV30	.	TRBJ1-5	CAWSLLGDGYQPQHF	TGTGCCTGGAGTCTCCTAGGGGATGGTTATCAGCCCCAGCATTTT
once	12	TRBV30	.	TRBJ1-2	CAWWGRRYGYTF	TGTGCCTGGTGGGGACGGCGATATGGCTACACCTTC
.	21	TRBV28	TRBD2	TRBJ2-3	CASSPPRGWLAGGPATDTQYF	TGTGCCAGCAGCCCACCCCGGGGTTGGCTAGCGGGAGGCCCCGCCACAGATACGCAGTATTTT
.	15	TRBV4-2	TRBD1	TRBJ2-2	CASSREDRATGELFF	TGTGCCAGCAGCCGAGAGGACAGGGCCACCGGGGAGCTGTTTTTT
.	15	TRBV11-2	.	TRBJ2-1	CASSLVAVSYNEQFF	TGTGCCAGCAGCTTAGTAGCGGTTTCCTACAATGAGCAGTTCTTC
.	14	TRBV6-2/TRBV6-3	.	TRBJ2-7	CASSYSPGPYEQYF	TGTGCCAGCAGTTACTCGCCAGGGCCCTACGAGCAGTACTTC
.	13	TRBV28	TRBD1	TRBJ2-7	CASTGQGGWEQYF	TGTGCCAGCACGGGACAGGGTGGCTGGGAGCAGTACTTC
.	13	TRBV9	.	TRBJ2-7	CASSVGQSYEQYF	TGTGCCAGCAGCGTAGGACAGAGCTACGAGCAGTACTTC
once	14	TRBV3-1	TRBD1	TRBJ1-3	CASSHGTGGNTIYF	TGTGCCAGCAGCCACGGGACAGGCGGAAACACCATATATTTT
few	11	TRBV20-1	.	TRBJ2-5	CSARPQETQYF	TGCAGTGCTAGGCCTCAAGAGACCCAGTACTTC